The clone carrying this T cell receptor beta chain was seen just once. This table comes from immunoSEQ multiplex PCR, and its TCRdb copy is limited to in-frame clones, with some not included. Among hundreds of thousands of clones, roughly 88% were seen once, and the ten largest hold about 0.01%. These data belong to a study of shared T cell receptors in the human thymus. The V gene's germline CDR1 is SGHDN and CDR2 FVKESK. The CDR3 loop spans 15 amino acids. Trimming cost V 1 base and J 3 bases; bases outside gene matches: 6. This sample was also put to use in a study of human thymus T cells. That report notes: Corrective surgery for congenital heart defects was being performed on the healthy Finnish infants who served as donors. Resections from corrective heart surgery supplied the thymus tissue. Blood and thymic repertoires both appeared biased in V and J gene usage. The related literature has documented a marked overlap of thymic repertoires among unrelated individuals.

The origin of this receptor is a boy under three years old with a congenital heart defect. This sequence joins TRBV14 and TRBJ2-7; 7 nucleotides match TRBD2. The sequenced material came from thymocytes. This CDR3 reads CASSQVGEGIYEQYF. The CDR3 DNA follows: TGTGCCAGCAGCCAAGTTGGGGAGGGGATCTACGAGCAGTACTTC.